This T cell receptor (beta chain) originates from a study of CD8+ T cells in alopecia areata. Findings and limits, study-wide: The study found tofacitinib significantly decreased scalp clonality and expanded CD8+ clones among the top 100. Researchers say the link of baseline CD8+ expansion to response remains uncertain, with one nonresponder.

Sequencing templates came from extracted RNA that was reverse transcribed into cDNA. The protocol was immunoSEQ multiplex PCR, while the TCRdb copy is restricted to in-frame clones and leaves out a portion. The data show about 76,000 clones, with approximately 66% seen just once and roughly a quarter held by the top ten. Noted treatment: oral pan-JAK inhibitor, 5-10 mg twice daily. The CDR3 is 15 amino acids. Between the trimmed V and J ends, which lost 6 bases and 0 bases, there was a span of 12 bases. Concerning this clone: The antigen remains undetermined.

This material consisted of CD8+ T cells sorted from blood, taken at week 24, from a patient treated with tofacitinib. V usage is TRBV23-1 and J usage is TRBJ1-3, with a weak D call TRBD1 (6 bases). TRBV23-1 is assigned to the ORF class and has an uncertain function. The sequence came from a human donor with alopecia areata. The CDR3 loop reads CASRRDRLSGNTIYF. As DNA, the CDR3 is TGCGCCAGCAGACGAGACAGGCTCTCTGGAAACACCATATATTTT.